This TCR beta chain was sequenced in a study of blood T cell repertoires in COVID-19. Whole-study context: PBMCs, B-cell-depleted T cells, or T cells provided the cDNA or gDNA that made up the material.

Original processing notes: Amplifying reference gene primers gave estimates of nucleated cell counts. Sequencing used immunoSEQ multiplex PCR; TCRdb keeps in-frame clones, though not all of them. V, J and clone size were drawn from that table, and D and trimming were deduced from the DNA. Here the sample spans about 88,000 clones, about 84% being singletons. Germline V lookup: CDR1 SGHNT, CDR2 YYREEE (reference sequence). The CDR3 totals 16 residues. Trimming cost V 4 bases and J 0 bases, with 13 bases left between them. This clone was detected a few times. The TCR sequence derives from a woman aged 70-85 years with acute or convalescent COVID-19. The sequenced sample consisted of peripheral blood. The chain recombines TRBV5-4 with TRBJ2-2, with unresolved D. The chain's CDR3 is CASSPLTASNTGELFF. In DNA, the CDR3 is TGTGCCAGCAGCCCTTTGACTGCTTCGAACACCGGGGAGCTGTTTTTT.